Reported below is one TCR beta chain. Using immunoSEQ multiplex PCR, the repertoire was profiled, and TCRdb retains in-frame clones only, with some absent. The sample lists roughly 2,500,000 clones, 80% to 95% occurring once. The data belong to a study of shared clonotypes between healthy human individuals. Sequencing input: naive CD4+ T cells from PBMCs. Documented subset: CD45RA+ positively selected. The clonotype originates from a man between 18 and 35 years old in good health. Some clones in this sample may be carry-over from other donors' samples.

The DNA of the CDR3 is TGTGCCAGCAGTGAAAGAGAAGGGTGGGCCAAAAACATTCAGTACTTC. Protein: CASSEREGWAKNIQYF. V is TRBV6-1 and J is TRBJ2-4; D uncertain. V shed 2 bases and J shed 1 base, with 12 bases lying between them. Germline V gives CDR1 MNHNS, CDR2 SASEGT. The length of the CDR3 is 16 residues.